Presented here are 21 T cell receptor beta chains from one specimen sequenced in a study of blood T cells in healthy people across ages. Sample-barcoded 5' priming and a J-beta primer mix drove a second PCR of 7 to 11 cycles. TCRdb ran MiXCR on the 5' RACE reads and lists one entry per CDR3 protein. The repertoire holds 1.5 million to 2 million distinct CDR3 sequences, about 35% seen once, with roughly 12% in the top ten. Sample: blood. The receptor set was obtained from a woman in her 30s in good health.

V usage is TRBV6-1 and J usage is TRBJ2-2, with 12 bases that match TRBD2. Germline V gene data show CDR1 as MNHNS and CDR2 as SASEGT. The CDR3 contains 18 residues. With 6 bases clipped from V and 4 bases from J, the junction kept 12 bases outside the gene matches. The CDR3 sequence: CASSPTPGLAGLTGELFF. CDR3 coding DNA: TGTGCCAGCAGCCCAACACCTGGACTAGCGGGACTCACCGGGGAGCTGTTTTTT.

The chain recombines TRBV12-3 or TRBV12-4 with TRBJ2-3; no firm D call. The CDR3 runs to 13 residues. V lost 8 bases and J lost 5, with 14 bases in between. In nucleotides, the CDR3 is TGTGCCAGCGCCAAAACGTGGGGAGATACGCAGTATTTT. It specifies CASAKTWGDTQYF.

The V call is TRBV3-1, the J call TRBJ2-1; TRBD1 aligns across 7 bases. Germline trimming cut 5 bases from V and 10 bases from J; bases unmatched to any gene: 8. CDR3 length: 13 amino acids. Germline loops: CDR1 LGHDT, CDR2 YNNKEL (reference sequence). The DNA of the CDR3 is TGTGCCAGCAGCTTTCACAGGGGTAACGAGCAGTTCTTC. Protein sequence: CASSFHRGNEQFF.

The chain carries TRBV6-1 and TRBJ1-2, with 9 bases lining up with TRBD1. The V gene end was trimmed by 7 bases and the J gene end by 3 bases; junction bases not matched to a gene: 6. This CDR3 region has 14 residues. Germline V gene sequence: CDR1 MNHNS, CDR2 SASEGT. CDR3 sequence: CASTGQGPYYGYTF. The CDR3 DNA reads as TGTGCCAGCACCGGACAGGGGCCCTACTATGGCTACACCTTC.

This clonotype was counted a single time. The DNA for the CDR3 is TGTGCCAGCAGCTCCCTAGCGGGATTACGGGATACGCAGTATTTT. It is translated as CASSSLAGLRDTQYF. This chain joins TRBV7-9 and TRBJ2-3, with 9 nucleotides matching TRBD2. The CDR3 sequence is 15 residues long. V dropped 4 bases and J dropped 6; count of bases not matched to a gene: 8. CDR1 and CDR2 (germline): SEHNR, FQNEAQ (reference sequence).

The V and J genes are TRBV6-6 and TRBJ1-5; D not certain. The germline V and J ends were trimmed by 5 bases and 3 bases, with 14 bases remaining between them. This CDR3 region has 15 residues. Germline assignment: CDR1 MNHNY and CDR2 SVGAGI (reference sequence). The CDR3 sequence: CASSPTVYDNQPQHF. The CDR3, as DNA: TGTGCCAGCAGTCCCACAGTATACGACAATCAGCCCCAGCATTTT.

This chain joins TRBV10-3 and TRBJ1-5, with D hard to call. CDR1 and CDR2 from the germline V gene are ENHRY and SYGVKD. Trimming pared 6 bases from V and 3 bases from J, leaving 12 bases between. This CDR3 spans 14 amino acids. CDR3 in amino acids: CAISLQKLNQPQHF. In DNA, the CDR3 is TGTGCCATCAGCTTACAGAAGCTCAATCAGCCCCAGCATTTT.

The chain uses TRBV11-2 and TRBJ2-1; D remains ambiguous. The CDR3 contains 14 residues. V lost 4 bases, J lost 6 bases, and 13 bases lay in between. The germline gives CDR1 SGHAT, CDR2 FQNNGV. CDR3 sequence: CASSSSDVLNEQFF. CDR3 nucleotides: TGTGCCAGCAGCTCCTCGGACGTACTCAATGAGCAGTTCTTC. Full variable domain (outside the CDR3, taken from reference TRBV11-2 and TRBJ2-1): EAGVAQSPRYKIIEKRQSVAFWCNPISGHATLYWYQQILGQGPKLLIQFQNNGVVDDSQLPKDRFSAERLKGVDSTLKIQPAKLEDSAVYLCASSSSDVLNEQFFGPGTRLTVL.

This clonotype appeared once. Germline is not matched at one junction end, which may reflect a read error. V gene TRBV12-3 or TRBV12-4 combines with J gene TRBJ2-1; TRBD2 aligns across 14 bases. CDR3 length: 14 amino acids. The CDR3 loop reads CTSTTSGGANEQFF. The DNA for the CDR3 is TGTACCAGCACGACTAGCGGGGGGGCCAATGAGCAGTTCTTC.

Ten or more counts support this clonotype. The chain employs TRBV7-9 and TRBJ1-2; tentative D call: TRBD1 (5 bases). V dropped 5 bases and J dropped 6 bases, with 19 bases sitting between them. The CDR3 runs 15 residues. CDR1 is SEHNR and CDR2 is FQNEAQ in the germline V gene (reference sequence). The CDR3 bases are TGTGCCAGCAGCCAAAAGGGGCCGTCATTGGATGGCTACACCTTC. Translated: CASSQKGPSLDGYTF.

This chain links TRBV14 with TRBJ1-1; D is ambiguous. V lost 3 bases and J lost 0, with 11 bases in between. The CDR3 spans 15 residues. Germline loops: CDR1 SGHDN, CDR2 FVKESK. The CDR3 nucleotides read TGTGCCAGCAGCCATCGGCCAGCCATGAACACTGAAGCTTTCTTT. This sequence encodes CASSHRPAMNTEAFF.

In this sample, this clonotype turned up a few times. The chain is built from TRBV7-8 and TRBJ2-5; no clear D gene. Near its end, the DNA agrees better with TRBJ2-7, so the J call may be wrong. Germline assignment: CDR1 SGHVS and CDR2 FQNEAQ. The CDR3 consists of 15 residues. CDR3 coding DNA: TGTGCCAGCAGCTTAGCCGGTGTAGGTTACTACGAGCAGTACTTC. It codes for CASSLAGVGYYEQYF.

The chain joins TRBV12-3 or TRBV12-4 to TRBJ1-1; D remains ambiguous. CDR3 size: 14 residues. Trimming pared 2 bases from V and 1 base from J, leaving 8 bases between. CDR3 coding DNA: TGTGCCAGCAGTTTAAGCCAGAAGAACACTGAAGCTTTCTTT. It codes for CASSLSQKNTEAFF.

The V gene is TRBV9, the J gene TRBJ2-3; TRBD2 might be the D (6 bases). The CDR3 spans 16 residues. Germline-derived CDR1 and CDR2 are SGDLS and YYNGEE. Trimming removed 4 bases from V and 10 bases from J, with 25 bases in between. CDR3 residues: CASSPGTSIPLVPQYF. CDR3 sequence (DNA): TGTGCCAGCAGCCCGGGGACTTCCATCCCCCTCGTTCCGCAGTATTTT.

The J gene is TRBJ2-7, the V gene TRBV29-1, with TRBD1 as a possible D gene (5 bases). Germline CDR1 and CDR2: SQVTM and ANQGSEA. The V gene lost 4 bases and the J gene lost 2 bases, with 15 bases spanning the gap. CDR3 length: 14 residues. DNA for the CDR3: TGCAGCGTTGTAGGTCAGGGAATTCCCTACGAGCAGTACTTC. Its protein is CSVVGQGIPYEQYF.

In this sample, this clonotype turned up a few times. This rearrangement joins TRBV7-2 to TRBJ1-2, with TRBD1 identical over 7 bases. The CDR3 spans 14 residues. Per germline, CDR1 SGHTA and CDR2 FQGNSA. The ends lost 5 bases at V and 4 bases at J; junction bases unmatched: 7. DNA for the CDR3: TGTGCCAGCAGCGCTTTCAGGGGGTTCTATGGCTACACCTTC. Translation gives CASSAFRGFYGYTF.

This clonotype was observed a few times. A much larger clone is a single base away; this may be a read error. The chain couples TRBV3-1 to TRBJ2-7, with 8 bases identical to TRBD1. J was trimmed by 6 bases and V by 2 bases; bases with no gene match: 9. CDR3 length equals 15 residues. Germline values: CDR1 LGHDT, CDR2 YNNKEL (reference sequence). CDR3 in DNA: TGTGCCAGCAGCCAACGGGACAGGAGTCGGGGCGAGCAGTACTTC. It yields the protein CASSQRDRSRGEQYF.

V is TRBV30 and J is TRBJ1-3; D is undetermined. The germline gives CDR1 GTSNPN, CDR2 SVGIG (reference sequence). Trimming took 0 bases from V and 0 from J, leaving 9 bases between them. CDR3 length: 15 amino acids. The CDR3 sequence: CAWSVNAFSGNTIYF. CDR3 bases: TGTGCCTGGAGTGTGAATGCGTTCTCTGGAAACACCATATATTTT.

The J gene is TRBJ1-1, the V gene TRBV20-1; a possible D gene is TRBD1 (5 bases). The CDR3 covers 14 residues. Trimming left V 5 bases short and J 1 base short, with 14 bases between. The V gene's germline CDR1 is DFQATT and CDR2 SNEGSKA (reference sequence). The CDR3 reads CSACPHGGNTEAFF. DNA of the CDR3: TGCAGTGCTTGCCCCCACGGGGGGAACACTGAAGCTTTCTTT.

The rearrangement joins TRBV7-6 to TRBJ2-5; TRBD2 matches 8 bases. The V and J ends lost 1 base and 5 bases, in that order; junction bases with no gene match: 6. Germline CDR1 SGHVS, CDR2 FNYEAQ. CDR3 length: 15 amino acids. The CDR3 region has the DNA TGTGCCAGCAGCTTAGACGGCGGGAGGAAGGAGACCCAGTACTTC. Translated, it gives CASSLDGGRKETQYF.

This clonotype appeared a few times. The V call is TRBV4-1, the J call TRBJ2-1, with 11 bases matching TRBD2. Looked up from germline, CDR1 is MGHRA and CDR2 is YSYEKL. The CDR3 is 16 residues long. The J segment lost 3 bases and the V segment lost 1 base, leaving 2 bases of the junction unmatched. DNA for the CDR3: TGCGCCAGCAGCCAAGGACTAGCGGGGAACTACAATGAGCAGTTCTTC. Protein product: CASSQGLAGNYNEQFF.